This entry concerns a single TCR beta chain. Its antigen is unknown. This record comes from a study of cytomegalovirus exposure and HLA in healthy donors. Across the whole study: HLA-typed donors were the source of 80 million to 90 million unique TCRs, which an early data release held.

The CDR3 spans 16 residues. Trimming cost V 1 base and J 2 bases; bases outside gene matches: 8. Germline loops: CDR1 MDHEN, CDR2 SYDVKM. PCR was performed using 60 Vbeta and 13 Jbeta primers. The protocol was immunoSEQ multiplex PCR, while the TCRdb copy is restricted to in-frame clones and leaves out a portion. This sample has 150,000 to 200,000 clones, with about 70% found just once. Study results and limitations: Some highly shared sequence variants likely arose as a pipeline artifact. After further analysis at a later stage, 16,951 TCR beta sequences were associated with HLA alleles at 0.05 false discovery rate. Cytomegalovirus association was listed for 164 TCR beta chains.

This clonotype originated in a male donor in good health and CMV-seronegative. Sequencing was carried out using PBMCs. This chain joins TRBV28 and TRBJ2-7, with 7 nucleotides matching TRBD2. CDR3 coding DNA: TGTGCCAGCAGTTTATCTTTCCGGGACTACACCTACGAGCAGTACTTC. Protein sequence: CASSLSFRDYTYEQYF.